A selection of T cell receptor beta chains follows, all from one sample in a study of blood T cells in healthy people across ages. TCRdb reanalysed the 5' RACE reads using MiXCR and keeps one entry per CDR3 protein. The sample includes around 1,500,000 distinct CDR3 sequences, 28% of them seen just once. What was sequenced was blood. The receptors come from a woman between 25 and 40 years old in good health. Each CDR3 is given with its conserved first and last residue. The D gene is left open where the match is weak. A row's size may be missing; if present it is once, few, many or a size class.

J gene: TRBJ2-3; V gene: TRBV11-3; D gene: .; clone size: .; CDR3 DNA: TGTGCCAGCAGCGCGGGACCGACCACAGATACGCAGTATTTT; CDR3 protein: CASSAGPTTDTQYF
J gene: TRBJ1-1; V gene: TRBV6-2/TRBV6-3; D gene: .; clone size: .; CDR3 DNA: TGTGCCAGCAGTTACTTACAGGGTGTGAACACTGAAGCTTTCTTT; CDR3 protein: CASSYLQGVNTEAFF
J gene: TRBJ2-6; V gene: TRBV5-1; D gene: .; clone size: .; CDR3 DNA: TGCGCCAGCAGCTCTACTACAGGAGCTGGGGCCAACGTCCTGACTTTC; CDR3 protein: CASSSTTGAGANVLTF
J gene: TRBJ2-4; V gene: TRBV6-5; D gene: .; clone size: .; CDR3 DNA: TGTGCCAGCAGTTACTCGGGGACCCCAGGCGGGAATGTCGCCAAAAACATTCAGTACTTC; CDR3 protein: CASSYSGTPGGNVAKNIQYF
J gene: TRBJ1-5; V gene: TRBV20-1; D gene: .; clone size: few; CDR3 DNA: TGCAGTGCTAGTACGAGGGGTGGCAATCAGCCCCAGCATTTT; CDR3 protein: CSASTRGGNQPQHF
J gene: TRBJ1-2; V gene: TRBV15; D gene: TRBD1; clone size: .; CDR3 DNA: TGTGCCACCAGCAGTCTCAGGGGGCAGTCTAACTATGGCTACACCTTC; CDR3 protein: CATSSLRGQSNYGYTF
J gene: TRBJ2-5; V gene: TRBV10-1; D gene: .; clone size: .; CDR3 DNA: TGCGCCAGCAGTGAGTCGGTCACAGGTCGGGTGGGGACCCAGTACTTC; CDR3 protein: CASSESVTGRVGTQYF
J gene: TRBJ2-1; V gene: TRBV30; D gene: .; clone size: few; CDR3 DNA: TGTGCCTGGAGTCCGGCGGGTGAGCAGTTCTTC; CDR3 protein: CAWSPAGEQFF
J gene: TRBJ1-6; V gene: TRBV28; D gene: TRBD1; clone size: few; CDR3 DNA: TGTGCCAGCAGTAAATTGGGACAGGGAGGATCACCCCTCCACTTT; CDR3 protein: CASSKLGQGGSPLHF
J gene: TRBJ2-7; V gene: TRBV5-1; D gene: .; clone size: few; CDR3 DNA: TGCGCCATCAGCTTGGCCTCGACCTACGAGCAGTACTTC; CDR3 protein: CAISLASTYEQYF
J gene: TRBJ1-1; V gene: TRBV3-1; D gene: .; clone size: .; CDR3 DNA: TGTGCCAGCAGCCAAGATCTTGAAGTCCAGGACTACACTGAAGCTTTCTTT; CDR3 protein: CASSQDLEVQDYTEAFF
J gene: TRBJ2-6; V gene: TRBV12-5; D gene: .; clone size: .; CDR3 DNA: TGTGCTAGTGGTTTGTTCACCCCGTCTGGGGCCAACGTCCTGACTTTC; CDR3 protein: CASGLFTPSGANVLTF
J gene: TRBJ2-1; V gene: TRBV4-1; D gene: TRBD2; clone size: .; CDR3 DNA: TGCGCCAGCAGCTTTTGGGCGACAGGAAGGGGGTCTAGCGGGAGAAATAAAAATGAGCAGTTCTTC; CDR3 protein: CASSFWATGRGSSGRNKNEQFF
J gene: TRBJ2-3; V gene: TRBV6-6; D gene: TRBD1; clone size: many; CDR3 DNA: TGTGCCGCTAGGACAGGTAGCACAGATACGCAGTATTTT; CDR3 protein: CAARTGSTDTQYF
J gene: TRBJ1-1; V gene: TRBV12-3/TRBV12-4; D gene: .; clone size: .; CDR3 DNA: TGTGCCAGCAGCAATGGGTACACTGAAGCTTTCTTT; CDR3 protein: CASSNGYTEAFF
J gene: TRBJ1-4; V gene: TRBV4-3; D gene: TRBD1; clone size: many; CDR3 DNA: TGCGCCAGCAGCCAAGGACAGGGATTGAACGAAAAACTGTTTTTT; CDR3 protein: CASSQGQGLNEKLFF
J gene: TRBJ1-2; V gene: TRBV27; D gene: TRBD1; clone size: many; CDR3 DNA: TGTGCCAGCAGTTTATCCACAGGGGCAGGCTACACCTTC; CDR3 protein: CASSLSTGAGYTF
J gene: TRBJ1-5; V gene: TRBV25-1; D gene: TRBD1; clone size: .; CDR3 DNA: TGTGCCAGCAGGGGGACAGGGGGCTTTCAGCCCCAGCATTTT; CDR3 protein: CASRGTGGFQPQHF
J gene: TRBJ2-1; V gene: TRBV6-2/TRBV6-3; D gene: TRBD2; clone size: .; CDR3 DNA: TGTGCCAGCAGTTACTCCACACGAGCGGGAGGAGGAGGTGAGCAGTTCTTC; CDR3 protein: CASSYSTRAGGGGEQFF
J gene: TRBJ2-5; V gene: TRBV5-1; D gene: .; clone size: .; CDR3 DNA: TGCGCCAGCAGCTTGGTAGGAGGGGGCCAAGAGACCCAGTACTTC; CDR3 protein: CASSLVGGGQETQYF
J gene: TRBJ2-1; V gene: TRBV20-1; D gene: .; clone size: .; CDR3 DNA: TGCAGTGCTAGACATGAGCAGTTCTTC; CDR3 protein: CSARHEQFF
J gene: TRBJ2-1; V gene: TRBV4-1; D gene: .; clone size: .; CDR3 DNA: TGCGCCAGCAGCCAAGACCGGACTACCGACAATGAGCAGTTCTTC; CDR3 protein: CASSQDRTTDNEQFF
J gene: TRBJ2-3; V gene: TRBV7-2; D gene: .; clone size: few; CDR3 DNA: TGTGCCAGCAGTTTCCGTCCCCCAGATACGCAGTATTTT; CDR3 protein: CASSFRPPDTQYF
J gene: TRBJ2-3; V gene: TRBV6-2/TRBV6-3; D gene: TRBD2; clone size: .; CDR3 DNA: TGTGCCAGCACCAAGACTGAAGCGGGAGTTCGCACAGATACGCAGTATTTT; CDR3 protein: CASTKTEAGVRTDTQYF
J gene: TRBJ2-7; V gene: TRBV7-9; D gene: TRBD2; clone size: .; CDR3 DNA: TGTGCCAGCAGCTTCGGACTAGACGAGCAGTACTTC; CDR3 protein: CASSFGLDEQYF
J gene: TRBJ2-7; V gene: TRBV7-9; D gene: TRBD1; clone size: many; CDR3 DNA: TGTGCCAGCAGCGATCGGACAGGGGGCTACGAGCAGTACTTC; CDR3 protein: CASSDRTGGYEQYF
J gene: TRBJ2-1; V gene: TRBV30; D gene: TRBD2; clone size: .; CDR3 DNA: TGTGCCTGTGAGCGGGAGGACTCCTACAATGAGCAGTTCTTC; CDR3 protein: CACEREDSYNEQFF
J gene: TRBJ1-3; V gene: TRBV11-2; D gene: .; clone size: .; CDR3 DNA: TGTGCCAGCAGCTGGGGGCCAGGCGACTCTGGAAACACCATATATTTT; CDR3 protein: CASSWGPGDSGNTIYF
J gene: TRBJ2-1; V gene: TRBV5-1; D gene: .; clone size: .; CDR3 DNA: TGCGCCAGCACAACCGGGGCAGGGCACAATGAGCAGTTCTTC; CDR3 protein: CASTTGAGHNEQFF
J gene: TRBJ2-7; V gene: TRBV7-9; D gene: .; clone size: .; CDR3 DNA: TGTGCCAGCAGCTCCATGCAGGGGACCTCGGTCGACGAGCAGTACTTC; CDR3 protein: CASSSMQGTSVDEQYF
J gene: TRBJ2-7; V gene: TRBV21-1; D gene: .; clone size: few; CDR3 DNA: TGTGCCAGCGCCGCCCGCGGACGGACTAGGGCGAACGAGCAGTACTTC; CDR3 protein: CASAARGRTRANEQYF
J gene: TRBJ2-1; V gene: TRBV2; D gene: .; clone size: once; CDR3 DNA: TGTGCCAGCAGGACCCCGGCGGACCTCCCCTACAATGAGCAGTTCTTC; CDR3 protein: CASRTPADLPYNEQFF
J gene: TRBJ2-7; V gene: TRBV6-6; D gene: .; clone size: .; CDR3 DNA: TGTACCAGCAGTTACACGGGGGGCAACTACGAGCAGTACTTC; CDR3 protein: CTSSYTGGNYEQYF
J gene: TRBJ2-7; V gene: TRBV12-3/TRBV12-4; D gene: TRBD1; clone size: once; CDR3 DNA: TGTGCCAGCAGCCATACAGGGGTCTGGGACGAGCAGTACTTC; CDR3 protein: CASSHTGVWDEQYF
J gene: TRBJ1-2; V gene: TRBV20-1; D gene: TRBD1; clone size: many; CDR3 DNA: TGCAGTGCTAGCCGGGACAGGGTGCGTGGCTACACCTTC; CDR3 protein: CSASRDRVRGYTF
J gene: TRBJ2-7; V gene: TRBV29-1; D gene: TRBD2; clone size: few; CDR3 DNA: TGCAGCGTTGGGGGACTAGCGGGATCCTCCTACGAGCAGTACTTC; CDR3 protein: CSVGGLAGSSYEQYF
J gene: TRBJ2-7; V gene: TRBV6-2/TRBV6-3; D gene: .; clone size: many; CDR3 DNA: TGTGCCAGCAACCCTTCCTACGATTCCTACGAGCAGTACTTC; CDR3 protein: CASNPSYDSYEQYF
J gene: TRBJ1-1; V gene: TRBV5-1; D gene: .; clone size: few; CDR3 DNA: TGCGCCAGCAGCGTAACAGGGAGCGGCGAGTCGGCTTTCTTT; CDR3 protein: CASSVTGSGESAFF
J gene: TRBJ2-7; V gene: TRBV20-1; D gene: .; clone size: many; CDR3 DNA: TGCAGTGCGGGGTCTGAGAGGTTCAACGAGCAGTACTTC; CDR3 protein: CSAGSERFNEQYF
J gene: TRBJ1-2; V gene: TRBV15; D gene: .; clone size: .; CDR3 DNA: TGTGCCACCAGTACGTGGGATGGCTACACCTTC; CDR3 protein: CATSTWDGYTF
J gene: TRBJ2-7; V gene: TRBV7-9; D gene: TRBD1; clone size: .; CDR3 DNA: TGTGCCAGCAGCTTCGACAGGGGAGTTCAGTACTTC; CDR3 protein: CASSFDRGVQYF
J gene: TRBJ1-1; V gene: TRBV3-1; D gene: .; clone size: few; CDR3 DNA: TGTGCCAGCAGCCAAGTGCCAGGGCACACTGAAGCTTTCTTT; CDR3 protein: CASSQVPGHTEAFF
J gene: TRBJ2-1; V gene: TRBV24-1; D gene: TRBD2; clone size: .; CDR3 DNA: TGTGCCACCAGTGATTCGACTAGCGCCGCCTACAATGAGCAGTTCTTC; CDR3 protein: CATSDSTSAAYNEQFF
J gene: TRBJ1-5; V gene: TRBV11-2; D gene: TRBD1; clone size: few; CDR3 DNA: TGTGCCAGCAGCCCTCAGGGGGAATCCTCAAATCAGCCCCAGCATTTT; CDR3 protein: CASSPQGESSNQPQHF
J gene: TRBJ2-5; V gene: TRBV20-1; D gene: TRBD2; clone size: few; CDR3 DNA: TGCAGTGCTAGAAGCGGGGCGGGGATTTGGGAGACCCAGTACTTC; CDR3 protein: CSARSGAGIWETQYF
J gene: TRBJ2-1; V gene: TRBV27; D gene: .; clone size: few; CDR3 DNA: TGTGCCAGCACCAAAGGGCGGATGGGCCTCAATGAGCAGTTCTTC; CDR3 protein: CASTKGRMGLNEQFF
J gene: TRBJ1-1; V gene: TRBV2; D gene: .; clone size: .; CDR3 DNA: TGTGCAACCAGGCCTCCGGGGGAGGGCTGGAACACTGAAGCTTTCTTT; CDR3 protein: CATRPPGEGWNTEAFF
J gene: TRBJ2-7; V gene: TRBV12-3/TRBV12-4; D gene: .; clone size: .; CDR3 DNA: TGTGCCAGCAGTTTGGAGGGGACCGAATCCTACGAGCAGTACTTC; CDR3 protein: CASSLEGTESYEQYF
J gene: TRBJ1-5; V gene: TRBV27; D gene: .; clone size: .; CDR3 DNA: TGTGCCAGCAGTTTATCGTCTACTTATAGCAATCAGCCCCAGCATTTT; CDR3 protein: CASSLSSTYSNQPQHF
J gene: TRBJ2-1; V gene: TRBV5-1; D gene: TRBD1; clone size: few; CDR3 DNA: TGCGCCAGCAGCTTGGGATCGGGACAGGGTTACTACAATGAGCAGTTCTTC; CDR3 protein: CASSLGSGQGYYNEQFF